The rows below give T cell receptor beta chains drawn from one sample of a study of blood T cell repertoires in COVID-19. Clones were read by immunoSEQ multiplex PCR, and TCRdb kept only the in-frame ones, dropping some. The sample holds some 400,000 clones, about four fifths seen once. The sequenced sample was peripheral blood. The receptors come from a human donor with acute or convalescent COVID-19. The donor label of this sample is uncertain. CDR3s include the opening cysteine and the closing phenylalanine or tryptophan. A D gene is named only where the DNA matches it firmly. Rows may omit the clone size; those that give it use once, few, many or a size class.

V gene,J gene,clone size,D gene,CDR3 DNA,CDR3 protein
TRBV27,TRBJ2-3,once,TRBD2,TGTGCCAGCAGTTCACGGACTAGCGGGGGGATTATAGGAGATACGCAGTATTTT,CASSSRTSGGIIGDTQYF
TRBV4-2,TRBJ1-4,once,-,TGTGCCAGCAGCCAAGATTCCCGGGCCAGGGGTGAAAAACTGTTTTTT,CASSQDSRARGEKLFF
TRBV18,TRBJ1-1,-,-,TGTGCCAGCTCACCATCGGGGTCGAACACTGAAGCTTTCTTT,CASSPSGSNTEAFF
TRBV28,TRBJ1-2,-,-,TGTGCCAGCAGTTTTGTACGGGGTAACTATGGCTACACCTTC,CASSFVRGNYGYTF
TRBV28,TRBJ1-1,-,-,TGTGCCAGCGATTCGTGGCTCCAGAACACTGAAGCTTTCTTT,CASDSWLQNTEAFF
TRBV11-2,TRBJ2-1,few,TRBD2,TGTGCCAGCAGCTTAGTACTAGCGGGAGCTAACAATGAGCAGTTCTTC,CASSLVLAGANNEQFF
TRBV10-2,TRBJ2-7,-,TRBD1,TGCGCCAGCAGAAACCAGGGGGTGAGGTACGAGCAGTACTTC,CASRNQGVRYEQYF
TRBV2,TRBJ1-1,-,-,TGTGCCAGCTTTGAGGAGGGCTTGAACACTGAAGCTTTCTTT,CASFEEGLNTEAFF
TRBV7-2,TRBJ1-2,once,-,TGTGCCAGCAGCTTAGTTATGTCGAGGGCTCAACAATCGTATGGCTACACCTTC,CASSLVMSRAQQSYGYTF
TRBV11-2,TRBJ2-3,-,-,TGTGCCAGCAGCTCCTATTATTCGGGGGAGGGCACAGATACGCAGTATTTT,CASSSYYSGEGTDTQYF
TRBV21-1,TRBJ2-4,-,-,TGTGCCAGCAGCAACTACCACAACGATGGACAGGGCGTTCGCGGGAAGGCCAAAAACATTCAGTACTTC,CASSNYHNDGQGVRGKAKNIQYF
TRBV12-3/TRBV12-4,TRBJ1-1,once,-,TGTGCCAGCCGAAGACAAATGAACACTGAAGCTTTCTTT,CASRRQMNTEAFF
TRBV3-1/TRBV3-2,TRBJ1-1,-,-,TGTGCCAGCAGCCAACCGGGACTCCAGAACACTGAAGCTTTCTTT,CASSQPGLQNTEAFF
TRBV19,TRBJ1-5,-,TRBD1,TGTGCCAGTACGGAAGGGACAGGGGATTGGGCCCAGCATTTT,CASTEGTGDWAQHF
TRBV2,TRBJ2-2,-,TRBD1,TGTGCCAGCACCGGACAGGGGGTCCCCGGGGAGCTGTTTTTT,CASTGQGVPGELFF
TRBV5-1,TRBJ2-3,-,-,TGCGCCAGCAGCTTGGCCGCCGGACCGGGGGATACGCAGTATTTT,CASSLAAGPGDTQYF
TRBV6-5,TRBJ1-2,-,TRBD1,TGTGCCAGCACCAACAGGGGCTATGGCTACACCTTC,CASTNRGYGYTF
TRBV30,TRBJ1-5,once,-,TGTGCCTGGAGCAAAGGGGTCAATCAGCCCCAGCATTTT,CAWSKGVNQPQHF
TRBV5-1,TRBJ1-4,once,TRBD1,TGCGCCAGCAGGGGACAGGGCTACGAAAAACTGTTTTTT,CASRGQGYEKLFF
TRBV30,TRBJ1-1,-,TRBD1,TGTGCCTGGAGTCCTTGGACAGGGGAGGCTTTCTTT,CAWSPWTGEAFF